Shown below are 19 T cell receptor beta chains from a single sample sequenced in a study of CD8 T cells in Susac syndrome. An input of roughly 0.5 to 1 ug of RNA was subjected to reverse transcription using random hexamers. TCRdb re-analysed the immunoSEQ multiplex PCR reads in MiXCR, keeping a single row per CDR3 protein. The data hold some 180,000 distinct CDR3 sequences, with roughly 95% observed a single time. The specimen was CD4+ T cells from PBMCs. The source of these receptors is a human donor in good health.

The CDR3 loop reads CASSLSAGAVNEQFF. For the CDR3, the DNA is TGTGCCAGCAGTTTATCAGCGGGAGCGGTGAATGAGCAGTTCTTC. The chain joins TRBV27 to TRBJ2-1, with TRBD2 matching 8 bases. The CDR3 length is 15 residues. The V segment lost 0 bases and the J segment 7 bases; nucleotides outside the gene matches: 5. In germline, CDR1 is MNHEY, CDR2 SMNVEV (reference sequence).

This chain joins TRBV29-1 and TRBJ2-3; tentatively, D is TRBD2 (6 bases). Trimming removed 1 base from V and 0 bases from J, with 11 bases in between. The CDR3 spans 15 residues. Germline CDR1 reads SQVTM; CDR2 reads ANQGSEA. CDR3 amino acids: CSVEGASGSTDTQYF. As DNA, the CDR3 is TGCAGCGTTGAAGGGGCCAGCGGGAGCACAGATACGCAGTATTTT.

This sequence joins TRBV20-1 and TRBJ1-1; D call uncertain. The germline V gene has CDR1 DFQATT and CDR2 SNEGSKA (reference sequence). This CDR3 comprises 12 residues. Trimming stripped 8 bases from V and 0 bases from J, with 10 bases between. CDR3 in amino acids: CSLPQVNTEAFF. The CDR3 coding sequence is TGCAGTCTCCCCCAGGTGAACACTGAAGCTTTCTTT.

This sequence joins TRBV12-3 or TRBV12-4 and TRBJ2-4; the match to TRBD2 covers 14 bases. The CDR3 loop spans 16 amino acids. J gave up 9 bases and V 5 bases, and 9 bases lay outside the gene matches. Here the CDR3 DNA reads TGTGCCAGCAGTCCCCAGACTAGCGGGAGGGGACTCATTCAGTACTTC. Its protein product is CASSPQTSGRGLIQYF.

The chain links TRBV30 to TRBJ1-2; TRBD1 is a possible D gene (5 bases). From germline, CDR1 is GTSNPN and CDR2 SVGIG (reference sequence). The CDR3 loop spans 13 amino acids. Trimming removed 2 bases at V and 4 bases at J, with 11 bases between. CDR3 sequence reads: CAWSPDTTYGYTF. CDR3 DNA sequence: TGTGCCTGGAGTCCGGACACGACCTATGGCTACACCTTC.

The chain joins TRBV28 to TRBJ1-2, with D perhaps matching TRBD1 (6 bases). The V end lost 1 base, the J end lost 10 bases, and 16 bases lay between the germline ends. Germline CDR1 reads MDHEN; CDR2 reads SYDVKM. This CDR3 region has 14 residues. The CDR3 nucleotides are TGTGCCAGCAGTTTATCGGGGGCTTATCGCATCTACACCTTC. It yields the protein CASSLSGAYRIYTF.

The chain carries TRBV20-1 and TRBJ1-5; TRBD1 matches 7 bases. Losses at the gene ends were 5 bases for V and 4 bases for J; bases not matched to a gene: 14. Per germline, CDR1 DFQATT and CDR2 SNEGSKA (reference sequence). This CDR3 is 16 amino acids long. CDR3 bases: TGCAGTGCTTATTCCCAACGGGGCAGGGGGAATCAGCCCCAGCATTTT. Translation: CSAYSQRGRGNQPQHF.

This chain uses TRBV28 with TRBJ1-5, with D maybe TRBD1 (5 bases). The germline V gene has CDR1 MDHEN and CDR2 SYDVKM. The V and J ends lost 5 bases and 1 base respectively, with 15 bases between them. The CDR3 loop spans 16 amino acids. CDR3 sequence: CASSQIWGVSNQPQHF. CDR3 nucleotides: TGTGCCAGCAGTCAGATATGGGGGGTAAGCAATCAGCCCCAGCATTTT.

The V and J genes are TRBV15 and TRBJ2-7; TRBD2 is a possible D gene (7 bases). Germline CDR1 and CDR2: LNHNV and YYDKDF (reference sequence). This CDR3 comprises 17 residues. With 0 bases removed from V and 4 bases from J, the gap between germline ends came to 19 bases. The CDR3 DNA sequence: TGTGCCACCAGCAGAGAGAAGGGGGGAGGGAGTGGGTACGAGCAGTACTTC. Encoded protein: CATSREKGGGSGYEQYF.

The sample holds one count of this clonotype. The chain carries TRBV29-1 and TRBJ1-4, with TRBD1 identical over 7 bases. The CDR3 runs 13 residues. Trimming removed 4 bases from V and 5 bases from J; junction bases left unmatched: 4. The germline CDR1 and CDR2 sequences are SQVTM and ANQGSEA. CDR3 protein: CSVGGTENEKLFF. The CDR3 nucleotides are TGCAGCGTTGGAGGGACAGAGAATGAAAAACTGTTTTTT. The full variable domain, its missing parts supplied by reference TRBV29-1 and TRBJ1-4, is SAVISQKPSRDICQRGTSLTIQCQVDSQVTMMFWYRQQPGQSLTLIATANQGSEATYESGFVIDKFPISRPNLTFSTLTVSNMSPEDSSIYLCSVGGTENEKLFFGSGTQLSVL.

This chain uses TRBV29-1 with TRBJ2-7, with 7 bases identical to TRBD1. Germline V lookup: CDR1 SQVTM, CDR2 ANQGSEA. This CDR3 region has 12 residues. V was clipped by 5 bases and J by 6 bases; unmatched bases: 7. CDR3 amino acids: CSVSPGQPEQYF. CDR3 coding DNA: TGCAGCGTTTCACCGGGACAGCCCGAGCAGTACTTC.

V is TRBV7-2 and J is TRBJ1-4, with D perhaps TRBD1 (6 bases). V dropped 1 base and J dropped 7 bases, with 10 bases sitting between them. In germline, CDR1 is SGHTA, CDR2 FQGNSA. This CDR3 region has 14 residues. The CDR3 is CASSLEGDGEKLFF. CDR3 bases: TGTGCCAGCAGCTTAGAGGGGGATGGTGAAAAACTGTTTTTT.

The chain has TRBV29-1 and TRBJ2-7; 9 bases agree with TRBD1. The CDR3 covers 16 residues. Per germline, CDR1 SQVTM and CDR2 ANQGSEA. V shed 5 bases and J 7 bases; nucleotides not matched to a gene: 18. The DNA for the CDR3 is TGCAGCGTTTTAGCGTACCACAGGGGGCGCCCGGGTGAGCAGTACTTC. Encoded protein: CSVLAYHRGRPGEQYF.

The CDR3 region is CAWGPGPPGELFF. CDR3 nucleotides: TGTGCCTGGGGCCCCGGGCCCCCCGGGGAGCTGTTTTTT. The rearrangement joins TRBV30 to TRBJ2-2, with D unclear. The V end was cut by 5 bases, the J end by 6 bases, with 13 bases between. There are 13 residues in the CDR3. CDR1 is GTSNPN and CDR2 is SVGIG in the germline V gene (reference sequence).

V and J are TRBV7-2 and TRBJ2-1; the match to TRBD2 covers 9 bases. The CDR3 loop spans 15 amino acids. Germline values: CDR1 SGHTA, CDR2 FQGNSA. The V segment lost 2 bases and the J segment 7 bases; nucleotides outside the gene matches: 6. As DNA, the CDR3 is TGTGCCAGCAGCTTAATAGCGGGAGTTAGGAATGAGCAGTTCTTC. Protein: CASSLIAGVRNEQFF.

The CDR3 region has the DNA TGCAGTGCTAGAGGACCATCGCTAGCCCAGCATTTT. Translation gives CSARGPSLAQHF. J is TRBJ1-5 and V is TRBV20-1; no clear D. The CDR3 has 12 amino acids. The V and J ends lost 1 base and 11 bases respectively, with 12 bases between them. Germline lookup yields CDR1 DFQATT and CDR2 SNEGSKA (reference sequence).

This clonotype has just one count. The chain couples TRBV23-1 to TRBJ2-3; no reliable D call. TRBV23-1 is annotated as an ORF whose role is uncertain. The CDR3 is made up of 10 amino acids. Trimming removed 6 bases at V and 6 bases at J, with 4 bases between. The CDR3 protein is CASRVDTQYF. The CDR3 DNA reads TGCGCCAGCAGGGTTGATACGCAGTATTTT.

The chain carries TRBV30 and TRBJ2-1; no clear D. This CDR3 comprises 14 residues. Germline CDR1 GTSNPN, CDR2 SVGIG (reference sequence). V was cut by 0 bases and J by 2 bases, with 8 bases left in between. CDR3 protein: CAWSVGYTYNEQFF. The CDR3 DNA follows: TGTGCCTGGAGTGTAGGCTATACCTACAATGAGCAGTTCTTC.

CDR3 sequence: CASSSHPGSKRVPNEQFF. CDR3 coding DNA: TGTGCCAGCAGCTCCCACCCGGGTAGCAAGCGAGTCCCCAATGAGCAGTTCTTC. The rearrangement uses TRBV7-3 and TRBJ2-1; no clear D gene. The germline V and J ends were trimmed by 4 bases and 6 bases, with 25 bases remaining between them. The CDR3 length is 18 residues. Per germline, CDR1 SGHTA and CDR2 FQGTGA.